This passage covers 22 T cell receptor beta chains from one sample sequenced in a study of long-term antiretroviral therapy in people with HIV. Investigators performed immunoSEQ version v3.0 at survey level. The data were produced by immunoSEQ multiplex PCR, yet TCRdb's version contains in-frame clones alone and is incomplete. The table lists roughly 6,400 clones, more than 60% of them singletons. The sample in question was unsorted PBMCs, obtained 1.1 years after starting antiretroviral therapy. Receptors were obtained from a man aged 35 to 55 with HIV.

The chain recombines TRBV21-1 with TRBJ1-4; TRBD1, the D gene given by the table, was not confirmed from the DNA. TRBV21-1 counts as a pseudogene. The CDR3 runs 15 residues. CDR3 protein: CASSRPGQGYEKLFF. CDR3 DNA: TGTGCCAGCAGCAGGCCGGGACAGGGGTATGAAAAACTGTTTTTT.

The chain carries TRBV6-1 and TRBJ1-1, with D possibly being TRBD1 (5 bases). V lost 6 bases and J lost 4, with 12 bases in between. CDR1 MNHNS and CDR2 SASEGT come from the germline V gene. This CDR3 has 13 residues. CDR3 loop: CASRARVATEAFF. The CDR3 DNA sequence: TGTGCCAGCAGAGCCAGGGTCGCCACTGAAGCTTTCTTT.

This clone has only a few counts. This chain joins TRBV2 and TRBJ2-1; D may be TRBD2 (6 bases). The CDR3 contains 15 residues. V was pared by 3 bases and J by 6 bases, with 15 bases between. In germline, CDR1 is SNHLY, CDR2 FYNNEI. The CDR3 DNA reads as TGTGCCAGCAGTGATTCAGAGGGACTTACCAATGAGCAGTTCTTC. Protein: CASSDSEGLTNEQFF.

This clone was counted between two and nine times. The rearrangement joins TRBV19 to TRBJ2-7; 10 nucleotides match TRBD1. Germline V gives CDR1 LNHDA, CDR2 SQIVND (reference sequence). The CDR3 extends over 15 amino acids. V shed 5 bases and J 6 bases; nucleotides not matched to a gene: 10. This CDR3 is CASSGHLTGGVEQYF. The CDR3 coding sequence is TGTGCCAGTAGTGGGCACCTGACAGGGGGCGTCGAGCAGTACTTC.

In nucleotides, the CDR3 is TGCAGCGTCCTCGGAGGCAGGACCTACGAGCAGTACTTC. It codes for CSVLGGRTYEQYF. The J gene is TRBJ2-7, the V gene TRBV29-1; weak D call: TRBD2 (5 bases). The CDR3 runs to 13 residues. Germline loops: CDR1 SQVTM, CDR2 ANQGSEA. The germline V and J ends were trimmed by 6 bases and 2 bases, with 14 bases remaining between them.

V usage is TRBV7-9 and J usage is TRBJ2-3, with 8 bases fitting TRBD2. This CDR3 spans 16 amino acids. The trim removed 4 bases at V and 1 base at J, leaving 7 bases unmatched. Germline CDR1 reads SEHNR; CDR2 reads FQNEAQ (reference sequence). The CDR3 sequence: CASSSQAGAGTDTQYF. As DNA, the CDR3 is TGTGCCAGCAGCTCACAAGCGGGGGCCGGCACAGATACGCAGTATTTT. Filled out from reference TRBV7-9 and TRBJ2-3, the complete variable domain reads DTGVSQNPRHKITKRGQNVTFRCDPISEHNRLYWYRQTLGQGPEFLTYFQNEAQLEKSRLLSDRFSAERPKGSFSTLEIQRTEQGDSAMYLCASSSQAGAGTDTQYFGPGTRLTVL.

This sequence joins TRBV6-1 and TRBJ1-5; perhaps TRBD1 as D (5 bases). Trimming cost V 6 bases and J 3 bases, with 15 bases left between them. Germline loops: CDR1 MNHNS, CDR2 SASEGT. The CDR3 has 15 residues. DNA for the CDR3: TGTGCCAGCAGGCAAGGCGGCAGGGACAATCAGCCCCAGCATTTT. Translating it yields CASRQGGRDNQPQHF.

This clone was seen a few times. The V call is TRBV19, the J call TRBJ2-7; TRBD1 might be the D (6 bases). This CDR3 is built from 14 residues. The V end lost 1 base, the J end lost 1 base, and 8 bases lay between the germline ends. Germline lookup yields CDR1 LNHDA and CDR2 SQIVND (reference sequence). The DNA for the CDR3 is TGTGCCAGTAGTATAGGGACAGATTCCTACGAGCAGTACTTC. It encodes CASSIGTDSYEQYF.

This clone appeared a few times. The chain combines TRBV4-1 with TRBJ1-2, with D hard to call. The germline V gene has CDR1 MGHRA and CDR2 YSYEKL. There are 13 residues in the CDR3. V was pared by 0 bases and J by 4 bases, with 6 bases between. CDR3 DNA sequence: TGCGCCAGCAGCCAAGATAATGCCTATGGCTACACCTTC. Protein: CASSQDNAYGYTF.

The chain joins TRBV6-5 to TRBJ2-1, with 11 bases that match TRBD2. The CDR3 extends over 14 amino acids. CDR1 is MNHEY and CDR2 is SVGAGI in the germline V gene. With 8 bases clipped from V and 1 base from J, the junction kept 1 base outside the gene matches. The CDR3, as DNA: TGTGCCAGCGCTAGCGGGGGGTCCTACAATGAGCAGTTCTTC. Translated: CASASGGSYNEQFF.

J is TRBJ2-7 and V is TRBV7-6; D possibly uses TRBD1 or TRBD2 (5 bases each). The CDR3 spans 14 residues. V lost 5 bases and J lost 3, with 14 bases in between. The germline gives CDR1 SGHVS, CDR2 FNYEAQ. The CDR3 loop is CASSLGPVGYEQYF. CDR3 sequence (DNA): TGTGCCAGCAGCCTGGGACCGGTGGGCTACGAGCAGTACTTC.

The rearrangement uses TRBV4-1 and TRBJ2-1, with TRBD1 identical over 8 bases. The CDR3 totals 16 residues. Germline CDR1 is MGHRA and CDR2 is YSYEKL. V shed 3 bases and J 8 bases; nucleotides not matched to a gene: 12. The CDR3: CASSQRTGLGSDEQFF. The CDR3, as DNA: TGCGCCAGCAGCCAGAGGACAGGGTTGGGAAGCGATGAGCAGTTCTTC.

This chain joins TRBV6-5 and TRBJ2-2; either TRBD1 or TRBD2 may fit D (5 bases each). The ends were cut back, 8 bases at V and 7 bases at J, with 11 bases in the middle. Germline CDR1 and CDR2: MNHEY and SVGAGI. CDR3 size: 12 residues. CDR3 protein: CASRAGGGELFF. The CDR3 bases are TGTGCCAGCCGGGCTGGGGGCGGGGAGCTGTTTTTT.

This sequence joins TRBV5-4 and TRBJ2-1; 9 bases match TRBD2. Losses at the gene ends were 2 bases for V and 10 bases for J; bases not matched to a gene: 1. Germline V lookup: CDR1 SGHNT, CDR2 YYREEE (reference sequence). CDR3 length: 12 amino acids. CDR3 nucleotide sequence: TGTGCCAGCAGCTTTGGACTAGCGGAGCAGTTCTTC. Its protein is CASSFGLAEQFF.

The chain joins TRBV10-3 to TRBJ1-6, with D possibly being TRBD1 (5 bases). This CDR3 has 14 amino acids. With 5 bases removed from V and 5 bases from J, the gap between germline ends came to 10 bases. CDR1 ENHRY and CDR2 SYGVKD come from the germline V gene. The CDR3: CAISWDPDNSPLHF. As DNA, the CDR3 is TGTGCCATCAGTTGGGACCCCGATAATTCACCCCTCCACTTT.

V and J are TRBV5-4 and TRBJ2-7; 8 bases map to TRBD1. Looked up from germline, CDR1 is SGHNT and CDR2 is YYREEE (reference sequence). The CDR3 has 16 residues. V lost 3 bases and J lost 2; bases outside the gene matches: 10. CDR3 bases: TGTGCCAGCAGCTCCAGACAGGGGTCTTCCCCCTACGAGCAGTACTTC. As protein: CASSSRQGSSPYEQYF.

The chain recombines TRBV6-5 with TRBJ1-2, with D perhaps TRBD1 (5 bases). There are 13 residues in the CDR3. Germline V CDR1 and CDR2: MNHEY, SVGAGI. V lost 6 bases to trimming and J lost 3 bases, with 11 bases between them. The CDR3 sequence: CASRSGTDYGYTF. CDR3 DNA sequence: TGTGCCAGCAGATCTGGGACCGACTATGGCTACACCTTC.

For the CDR3, the DNA is TGTGCCAGCAGGTTAGATCAGAACACTGAAGCTTTCTTT. The encoded protein is CASRLDQNTEAFF. The chain uses TRBV27 and TRBJ1-1; D remains ambiguous. The CDR3 covers 13 residues. Trimming stripped 6 bases from V and 1 base from J, with 9 bases between. The germline V gene encodes CDR1 MNHEY and CDR2 SMNVEV (reference sequence).

The chain carries TRBV7-9 and TRBJ1-2, with D perhaps matching TRBD1 (6 bases). The CDR3 totals 14 residues. Per germline, CDR1 SEHNR and CDR2 FQNEAQ (reference sequence). Trimming pared 5 bases from V and 4 bases from J, leaving 14 bases between. CDR3 protein: CASSQRQDFYGYTF. The CDR3 DNA follows: TGTGCCAGCAGCCAGCGACAGGATTTCTATGGCTACACCTTC.

This clone was recorded a few times. V usage is TRBV11-3 and J usage is TRBJ2-7, with D possibly TRBD1 on 5 matching bases. Looked up from germline, CDR1 is SGHNT and CDR2 is YENEEA. There are 15 residues in the CDR3. V was shortened by 4 bases and J by 0 bases, with 13 bases between the two germline ends. For the CDR3, the DNA is TGTGCCAGCAGCTCGGCAGGCGACAGCTCCTACGAGCAGTACTTC. This sequence encodes CASSSAGDSSYEQYF. Complete variable domain (other parts from reference TRBV11-3 and TRBJ2-7): EAGVVQSPRYKIIEKKQPVAFWCNPISGHNTLYWYLQNLGQGPELLIRYENEEAVDDSQLPKDRFSAERLKGVDSTLKIQPAELGDSAVYLCASSSAGDSSYEQYFGPGTRLTVT.

V and J are TRBV30 and TRBJ2-1; D is unresolved. Germline V gene data show CDR1 as GTSNPN and CDR2 as SVGIG (reference sequence). Trimming took off 1 base at V and 2 bases at J, with 12 bases between the two ends. This CDR3 is 15 amino acids long. For the CDR3, the DNA is TGTGCCTGGAGTGGCGGCCTTGGGCCCTACAATGAGCAGTTCTTC. This codes for CAWSGGLGPYNEQFF.

V is TRBV10-2 and J is TRBJ2-1; D unclear. Germline V gene sequence: CDR1 WSHSY, CDR2 SAAADI. V was pared by 8 bases and J by 2 bases, with 7 bases between. There are 12 residues in the CDR3. This CDR3 is CASRLTYNEQFF. CDR3 DNA sequence: TGCGCCAGCCGCCTCACCTACAATGAGCAGTTCTTC.